The T cell receptor beta chain under discussion was sequenced for a study of T cell clonality in common variable immunodeficiency. Whole-study findings and limits: Fewer TCRbeta clones were shared among CVID subjects than controls. T cell subpopulation sequencing would be needed to explain CVID clonality.

Both groups were predominantly of Caucasian heritage. With regard to this clone: No antigen is known for it. At one end, the junction sequence differs from germline, possibly due to a read error. The read ends 3 residues before the CDR3 terminus; that terminus is restored from the germline J gene.

CDR3 length: 13 residues. CDR1 and CDR2 from the germline V gene are LNHDA and SQIVND (reference sequence). Measured with immunoSEQ multiplex PCR; TCRdb has only the in-frame clones, and not every one. The sample shows 30,000 to 40,000 clones, none of them appearing just once. The source is a person aged 18 to 75 in good health. The gene calls are TRBV19 and TRBJ1-4, with a tentative D call TRBD1 (6 bases). Material: peripheral blood mononuclear cells. The chain's CDR3 is CVSTDRTNEKLFF. CDR3 DNA, as far as it was read: TGTGTCAGTACGGACAGAACTAATGAAAAA.